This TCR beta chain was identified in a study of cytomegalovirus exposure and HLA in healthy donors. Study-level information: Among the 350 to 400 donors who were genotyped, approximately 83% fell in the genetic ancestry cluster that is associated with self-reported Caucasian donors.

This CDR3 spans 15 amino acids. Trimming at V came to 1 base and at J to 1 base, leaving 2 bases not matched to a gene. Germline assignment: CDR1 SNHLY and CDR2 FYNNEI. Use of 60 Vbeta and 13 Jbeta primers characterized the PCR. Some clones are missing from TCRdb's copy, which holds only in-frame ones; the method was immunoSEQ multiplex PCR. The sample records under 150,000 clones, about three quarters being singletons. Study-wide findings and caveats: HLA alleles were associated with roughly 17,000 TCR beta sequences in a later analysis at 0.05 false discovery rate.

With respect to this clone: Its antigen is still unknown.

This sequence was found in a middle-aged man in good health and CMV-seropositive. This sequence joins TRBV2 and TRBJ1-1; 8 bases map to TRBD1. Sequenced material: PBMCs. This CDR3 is CASSEGGQANTEAFF. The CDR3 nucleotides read TGTGCCAGCAGTGAAGGGGGACAGGCGAACACTGAAGCTTTCTTT.